The table lists the clone carrying this T cell receptor (beta chain) with many counts. Its antigen remains unidentified. These data originate in a study of T cell repertoires in cytomegalovirus infection. Study as a whole: CMV epitopes that were recently identified and HLA-C-restricted were used alongside well-studied HLA-B-restricted ones. A matching HLA type, together with CMV infection, was signaled by public TCR beta signatures.

V shed 8 bases, J shed 6 bases, and the junction held 6 bases outside the gene matches. There are 13 residues in the CDR3. Germline CDR1 MNHEY, CDR2 SMNVEV (reference sequence). Points from the study as a whole: Totalled public TCR beta family frequency picked out people who carried CMV plus the relevant HLA. Across the ex vivo response, the dominant clonotypes were HLA-C-restricted CMV-specific TCR beta clonotypes.

MiXCR, run by TCRdb on the reads, gives a single entry per CDR3 protein. The sample includes some 940,000 distinct CDR3 sequences, roughly 31% seen only once; the top ten take about an eighth. The clonotype was recovered from a human donor in good health (CMV status not recorded). Some clones in this sample may be carry-over from other donors' samples. The material sequenced was cultured CD8+ T cells from PBMCs, taken from culture after CMV antigen stimulation. The V and J genes are TRBV27 and TRBJ2-1, with 8 bases matching TRBD2. CDR3 sequence: CASSGLAGNEQFF. In DNA, the CDR3 is TGTGCCAGCTCCGGACTAGCCGGCAATGAGCAGTTCTTC.